These T cell receptor beta chains were read from a single sample in a study of cytomegalovirus exposure and HLA in healthy donors. Data came from immunoSEQ multiplex PCR; TCRdb stores just in-frame clones and leaves some out. The sample lists fewer than 350,000 clones; around 90% were seen once. What was sequenced was PBMCs. The receptors were sampled from a woman aged 18-35 years in good health and CMV-seronegative. Both conserved end residues are part of each CDR3. Only part of the rows carry a size: once, few, many, or a class if the clone is expanded.

clone_size: once; v_call: TRBV7-9; j_call: TRBJ2-7; cdr3_aa: CASSPRVLGTGARGSEQYF
clone_size: .; v_call: TRBV19; j_call: TRBJ1-1; cdr3_aa: CASSIVHSPNTEAFF
clone_size: .; v_call: TRBV29-1; j_call: TRBJ2-3; cdr3_aa: CSGTSGGDTQYF
clone_size: .; v_call: TRBV6-4; j_call: TRBJ2-1; cdr3_aa: CASSLLAGDTNEQFF
clone_size: .; v_call: TRBV28; j_call: TRBJ2-2; cdr3_aa: CASSLPMTGVTGELFF
clone_size: .; v_call: TRBV6-6; j_call: TRBJ1-2; cdr3_aa: CAGAGSYGYTF
clone_size: .; v_call: TRBV7-6; j_call: TRBJ2-1; cdr3_aa: CASSLRSLAGGSSYNEQFF
clone_size: .; v_call: TRBV6-6; j_call: TRBJ2-7; cdr3_aa: CASSYKAGSTYEQYF
clone_size: .; v_call: TRBV9; j_call: TRBJ2-5; cdr3_aa: CASSVESSGTQYF
clone_size: .; v_call: TRBV7-3; j_call: TRBJ2-1; cdr3_aa: CASSSSGGGDEQFF
clone_size: .; v_call: TRBV27; j_call: TRBJ1-5; cdr3_aa: CASSARRTGAGNQPQHF
clone_size: .; v_call: TRBV9; j_call: TRBJ2-5; cdr3_aa: CASSVTGQGIETQYF
clone_size: .; v_call: TRBV2; j_call: TRBJ2-1; cdr3_aa: CASSGRPGGVVGQLPTQFF
clone_size: .; v_call: TRBV7-6; j_call: TRBJ2-1; cdr3_aa: CASSSSTGVSYNEQFF
clone_size: .; v_call: TRBV9; j_call: TRBJ1-6; cdr3_aa: CASTLGPYNSPLHF
clone_size: once; v_call: TRBV27; j_call: TRBJ1-2; cdr3_aa: CASSFFLNPPRGGF
clone_size: .; v_call: TRBV7-3; j_call: TRBJ2-2; cdr3_aa: CASSFTSGRTGELFF
clone_size: .; v_call: TRBV11-2; j_call: TRBJ2-7; cdr3_aa: CASSLGGLAGGPAYEQYF
clone_size: .; v_call: TRBV5-6; j_call: TRBJ2-2; cdr3_aa: CASSTETENTGELFF
clone_size: .; v_call: TRBV19; j_call: TRBJ1-2; cdr3_aa: CASSTLGQGPYGYTF
clone_size: once; v_call: TRBV11-2; j_call: TRBJ1-5; cdr3_aa: CASSLVWTGYSNQPQHF
clone_size: .; v_call: TRBV4-2; j_call: TRBJ1-6; cdr3_aa: CASSQVTNSPLHF
clone_size: .; v_call: TRBV7-9; j_call: TRBJ1-1; cdr3_aa: CASSLWSENTEAFF
clone_size: .; v_call: TRBV10-2; j_call: TRBJ2-1; cdr3_aa: CASSESSWNEQFF
clone_size: .; v_call: TRBV7-2; j_call: TRBJ1-2; cdr3_aa: CASSPGQGFYGYTF
clone_size: .; v_call: TRBV2; j_call: TRBJ1-3; cdr3_aa: CASRQGAVGNTIYF
clone_size: .; v_call: TRBV5-6; j_call: TRBJ2-2; cdr3_aa: CASSLAEAGELFF
clone_size: .; v_call: TRBV19; j_call: TRBJ2-5; cdr3_aa: CASSKVGSVKEETQYF
clone_size: .; v_call: TRBV5-4; j_call: TRBJ2-1; cdr3_aa: CASTLLARNEQFF
clone_size: .; v_call: TRBV6-4; j_call: TRBJ1-1; cdr3_aa: CASSEGANTEAFF
clone_size: once; v_call: TRBV30; j_call: TRBJ2-1; cdr3_aa: CAWTSGGASEQFF
clone_size: .; v_call: TRBV6-4; j_call: TRBJ2-5; cdr3_aa: CASSDPNRRASGGLKQETQYF
clone_size: few; v_call: TRBV30; j_call: TRBJ1-5; cdr3_aa: CAWTTGSNQPQHF
clone_size: .; v_call: TRBV2; j_call: TRBJ1-2; cdr3_aa: CASSVQGFGYTF
clone_size: .; v_call: TRBV9; j_call: TRBJ2-5; cdr3_aa: CASNWAGGAQETQYF
clone_size: .; v_call: TRBV7-9; j_call: TRBJ1-2; cdr3_aa: CASSLAKAEGANGYTF
clone_size: .; v_call: TRBV4-1; j_call: TRBJ1-4; cdr3_aa: CASSQEFVGQGEKLFF
clone_size: .; v_call: TRBV7-9; j_call: TRBJ1-2; cdr3_aa: CASSPGTVYGYTF
clone_size: .; v_call: TRBV18; j_call: TRBJ2-1; cdr3_aa: CASSPYGTGLNNEQFF
clone_size: .; v_call: TRBV29-1; j_call: TRBJ1-1; cdr3_aa: CSVEPREVNTEAFF
clone_size: .; v_call: TRBV6-1; j_call: TRBJ1-6; cdr3_aa: CASSSRDRAPPLHF
clone_size: .; v_call: TRBV18; j_call: TRBJ1-6; cdr3_aa: CASSHSENRVGETLHF
clone_size: .; v_call: TRBV29-1; j_call: TRBJ1-2; cdr3_aa: CSVEQGARGYTF
clone_size: few; v_call: TRBV10-3; j_call: TRBJ2-2; cdr3_aa: CATRENTGELFF
clone_size: .; v_call: TRBV7-3; j_call: TRBJ1-1; cdr3_aa: CASSLRVGTGPYGDTEAFF
clone_size: .; v_call: TRBV6-6; j_call: TRBJ2-1; cdr3_aa: CASSKDGQDNEQFF
clone_size: .; v_call: TRBV6-5; j_call: TRBJ1-4; cdr3_aa: CASAYGATNEKLFF
clone_size: .; v_call: TRBV15; j_call: TRBJ2-3; cdr3_aa: CATSRGSGVGTDTQYF
clone_size: once; v_call: TRBV11-2; j_call: TRBJ2-5; cdr3_aa: CASSRGRGQETQYF
clone_size: .; v_call: TRBV6-5; j_call: TRBJ1-6; cdr3_aa: CATGRQPNSPLHF
clone_size: .; v_call: TRBV7-6; j_call: TRBJ1-1; cdr3_aa: CASSLGSMSGLSTEAFF
clone_size: .; v_call: TRBV11-2; j_call: TRBJ1-2; cdr3_aa: CASSSGYRDGYTF
clone_size: .; v_call: TRBV30; j_call: TRBJ2-4; cdr3_aa: CAWISMRGNIQYF